This T cell receptor beta chain appears in the sequencing data of a study of Ad26.COV2.S vaccination and SARS-CoV-2 variants. Study-wide context: This donor came from the COV1001 trial of Ad26.COV2.S. Intramuscularly, Ad26.COV2.S was given either once or twice, 56 days apart. Study-wide points: Reported findings describe substantial breadth in spike-specific CD8+ and CD4+ T cell responses following vaccination.

This clone was found once. Antigen unknown. Treatment of the sample: 15 to 20 received Ad26.COV2.S at low or high dose, single or two shots; 5 received placebo; per-sample allocation not given. Samples were taken on day 63 after the first vaccine or placebo injection. The donor's status was that of an adult aged 18-55 years in Boston. With 1 base removed from V and 0 bases from J, the gap between germline ends came to 5 bases. Germline CDR1 is SGDLS and CDR2 is YYNGEE. The CDR3 extends over 14 amino acids. The assay was immunoSEQ multiplex PCR, and TCRdb's table has in-frame clones only and misses some. The repertoire consists of hundreds of thousands of clones, with around 92% occurring once and the leading ten covering around 1.7%.

This TCR was sampled from a person aged 18-60 years who received the Ad26.COV2.S COVID-19 vaccine or a placebo. Sequencing was performed on peripheral blood, taken in a trial of Ad26.COV2.S vaccine versus placebo. The chain has TRBV9 and TRBJ1-3; no clear D. This chain's CDR3 is CASSVYSSGNTIYF. The CDR3 bases are TGTGCCAGCAGCGTATACAGCTCTGGAAACACCATATATTTT.